A selection of T cell receptor beta chains follows, all from one sample in a study of cytomegalovirus exposure and HLA in healthy donors. Assay used: immunoSEQ multiplex PCR; TCRdb lists only in-frame clones, some missing. The sample lists roughly 140,000 clones, 75% to 80% occurring once. The specimen sequenced was PBMCs. These receptors were taken from a woman aged 25 to 39 in good health and CMV-seronegative. Each CDR3 is given with its conserved first and last residue.

v_call	j_call	cdr3_aa
TRBV5-6	TRBJ2-1	CASSLRQGAYNEQFF
TRBV5-1	TRBJ2-3	CASSEGGQGGTDTQYF
TRBV7-3	TRBJ1-1	CASSSSGSGFTEAFF
TRBV25-1	TRBJ1-1	CASKETGWNTEAFF
TRBV9	TRBJ2-7	CASSVDGAGKEQYF
TRBV5-1	TRBJ1-3	CASSLQGLDTIYF
TRBV11-2	TRBJ1-1	CASSLVGGNTEAFF
TRBV9	TRBJ2-3	CASSGGGARGTDTQYF
TRBV19	TRBJ2-1	CASSRTEYNEQFF
TRBV2	TRBJ1-2	CASSEGQAPTYGYTF
TRBV7-2	TRBJ1-5	CASSLGDRGRDQPQHF
TRBV7-9	TRBJ1-2	CASSLAAGRANYGYTF
TRBV20-1	TRBJ1-1	CRATGGTEAFF
TRBV2	TRBJ2-7	CASSEGQGKYEQYF
TRBV5-4	TRBJ2-5	CASSSNKGGETQYF
TRBV12-5	TRBJ1-4	CASGPPGQGYEKLFF
TRBV6-5	TRBJ2-6	CASTSGDSGANVLTF
TRBV5-6	TRBJ1-6	CASTTTKEIDNSPLHF
TRBV4-1	TRBJ1-3	CASSQARDRHVSGNTIYF
TRBV6-1	TRBJ1-1	CASRLDRSRGTEAFF
TRBV6-1	TRBJ2-1	CAMDRGPYNEQFF
TRBV11-2	TRBJ2-2	CASSHSVAGVGELFF
TRBV19	TRBJ2-2	CATKKPGQGLGTGELFF
TRBV29-1	TRBJ2-1	CSPVFSGGPNEQFF
TRBV12-5	TRBJ2-7	CASGFNYEQYF
TRBV4-2	TRBJ2-7	CASSQNPRTSGADEQYF
TRBV13	TRBJ1-1	CASSTQRFMNTEAFF
TRBV9	TRBJ1-4	CASSVVGQGSEKLFF
TRBV30	TRBJ1-2	CACPTGGDYGYTF
TRBV18	TRBJ1-6	CASSPGAGEPYNSPLHF
TRBV7-6	-	CASSVSVGGIYEQYF
TRBV25-1	TRBJ2-7	CATRRLYEQYF
TRBV4-3	TRBJ2-7	CASSQQLDRSTEQYF
TRBV2	TRBJ1-2	CASSRGQEYGYTF
TRBV27	TRBJ2-7	CASSATSKQYF
TRBV4-2	TRBJ2-7	CASSPVPAGTSGVTGAYEQYF
TRBV30	TRBJ1-2	CAWNLRQGPHYGYTF
TRBV28	TRBJ1-1	CASSSRVVNTEAFF
TRBV11-2	TRBJ1-4	CASSMRTATNEKLFF
TRBV5-5	TRBJ1-5	CASSLGQPSNQPQHF
TRBV6-1	TRBJ2-2	CAIPLGGIATGELFF
TRBV4-1	TRBJ2-5	CASSPGTGFQETQYF
TRBV4-1	TRBJ2-7	CASSQDNTGAYEQYF
TRBV5-6	TRBJ1-6	CASSLAGFYNSPLHF
TRBV9	TRBJ1-3	CASSFTSSGNTIYF
TRBV6-5	TRBJ2-7	CASSYFRGYEQYF
TRBV9	TRBJ2-6	CASSVAGSGANVLTF
TRBV7-3	TRBJ1-1	CASSLTRDRNTEAFF
TRBV7-9	TRBJ2-7	CASSFTRDSRNEQYF
TRBV6-5	TRBJ1-2	CASSNGQRYGYTF
TRBV7-9	TRBJ2-3	CASSPPAGGTDTQYF
TRBV25-1	TRBJ1-2	CASSELGTSGYTF